These 13 T cell receptor beta chains came from one sample sequenced in a study of T cells in Graves' hyperthyroidism and ophthalmopathy. Amplification of TCR beta CDR3 regions was performed using RNA transcripts as template. The HTBI primer set drove a first-round RT-PCR of the TCR CDR3. TCRdb called the multiplex PCR reads again in MiXCR, with one record for every CDR3 protein. This sample has just under 750,000 distinct CDR3 sequences, with about 35% found just once. The sequencing input was blood. The receptors stem from a woman in her forties with Graves' hyperthyroidism.

There are many counts of this clonotype. This chain joins TRBV12-3 or TRBV12-4 and TRBJ1-1, with no clear D. V gave up 0 bases and J gave up 5 bases, with 7 bases separating them. The CDR3 consists of 13 residues. The CDR3 coding sequence is TGTGCCAGCAGTTTAGCCCACGGTACTGAAGCTTTCTTT. Amino acids: CASSLAHGTEAFF.

The rearrangement uses TRBV5-1 and TRBJ2-3; tentative D call: TRBD2 (6 bases). The CDR3 has 15 amino acids. Germline V gene lookup returns CDR1 SGHRS and CDR2 YFSETQ. The V gene lost 3 bases and the J gene lost 4 bases, with 15 bases spanning the gap. CDR3 region: CASSSVPGSADTQYF. The CDR3 nucleotides read TGCGCCAGCAGCTCTGTCCCCGGGAGCGCAGATACGCAGTATTTT.

Concerning this clonotype itself: A much larger clone sits a single nucleotide away, making a read error possible. The chain combines TRBV20-1 with TRBJ2-7, with a tentative D call TRBD2 (5 bases). Trimming shortened V by 2 bases and J by 6 bases, and 11 bases separated the two germline ends. Germline-derived CDR1 and CDR2 are DFQATT and SNEGSKA (reference sequence). The CDR3 loop spans 12 amino acids. Here the CDR3 DNA reads TGCAGTGCTAGAACCTCGGGATGCGAGCAGTACTTC. It is translated as CSARTSGCEQYF.

Worth noting for this clonotype: One end of the junction fails to match germline, which may point to a read error. The V gene is TRBV7-2, the J gene TRBJ2-7; TRBD2 aligns across 14 bases. The end of the DNA fits TRBJ2-5 better, so the J call may be wrong. Germline CDR1 and CDR2: SGHTA and FQGNSA. This CDR3 spans 16 amino acids. CDR3 protein: CASSQGLAGVEETQYF. CDR3 nucleotide sequence: TGCGCCAGCAGCCAGGGACTAGCGGGAGTAGAAGAGACCCAGTACTTC.

This chain joins TRBV19 and TRBJ2-2; D perhaps matches TRBD1 (6 bases). The CDR3 totals 14 residues. V gave up 6 bases and J gave up 1 base, with 9 bases separating them. Germline V gene data show CDR1 as LNHDA and CDR2 as SQIVND (reference sequence). The CDR3 is CASRATGNTGELFF. In nucleotides, the CDR3 is TGTGCCAGTAGGGCGACAGGGAACACCGGGGAGCTGTTTTTT.

This chain uses TRBV4-3 with TRBJ2-7, with 7 bases fitting TRBD1. V was clipped by 0 bases and J by 3 bases; unmatched bases: 5. The CDR3 consists of 15 residues. CDR1 is LGHNA, CDR2 YSLEER, per germline. The CDR3 DNA reads as TGCGCCAGCAGCCAAGACAGGGGGTTACTCTACGAGCAGTACTTC. Amino acid sequence: CASSQDRGLLYEQYF.

In regard to this clonotype: An end of the junction differs from the germline gene, which may be a read error. The V and J genes are TRBV4-1 and TRBJ1-3; no reliable D call. The CDR3 covers 11 residues. Germline CDR1 MGHRA, CDR2 YSYEKL. The CDR3 DNA follows: TGCGCCGGCAGCCGGGGAAACACCATATATTTT. It yields the protein CAGSRGNTIYF.

The J gene is TRBJ1-2, the V gene TRBV6-2 or TRBV6-3, with 9 bases that match TRBD1. Per germline, CDR1 MNHEY and CDR2 SVGEGT. This CDR3 comprises 16 residues. V shed 2 bases, J shed 6 bases, and the junction held 10 bases outside the gene matches. In DNA form, the CDR3 reads TGTGCCAGCAGTTACGGTCGGCGACAGGGGGGAGATGGCTACACCTTC. It yields the protein CASSYGRRQGGDGYTF.

This clonotype occurred many times. This rearrangement joins TRBV2 to TRBJ1-5; unclear D gene. V dropped 6 bases and J dropped 9 bases, with 21 bases sitting between them. CDR3 size: 15 residues. In germline, CDR1 is SNHLY, CDR2 FYNNEI. CDR3 region: CASRRRTLPDGPQHF. In DNA form, the CDR3 reads TGTGCCAGCAGGAGGAGGACTTTGCCTGATGGGCCCCAGCATTTT.

This clonotype was picked up a small number of times. The rearrangement links TRBV29-1 to TRBJ2-7; D is possibly TRBD1 (5 bases). Germline V CDR1 and CDR2: SQVTM, ANQGSEA. The V gene lost 1 base and the J gene lost 5 bases, with 15 bases spanning the gap. There are 14 residues in the CDR3. This chain's CDR3 is CSVEVEGVGDEQYF. CDR3 bases: TGCAGCGTTGAAGTAGAAGGGGTAGGCGACGAGCAGTACTTC.

Of note for this clonotype: One end of the junction is discordant with germline, which a read error may explain. V and J are TRBV11-2 and TRBJ2-7; D is undetermined. The CDR3 covers 13 residues. The germline gives CDR1 SGHAT, CDR2 FQNNGV. CDR3 residues: CASGFLDNYEQYF. The CDR3 coding sequence is TGTGCCAGCGGCTTTCTAGACAACTACGAGCAGTACTTC.

There are a few counts of this clonotype. This rearrangement joins TRBV7-9 to TRBJ2-7, with 8 bases identical to TRBD1. The CDR3 has 15 residues. Germline V gives CDR1 SEHNR, CDR2 FQNEAQ (reference sequence). J lost 6 bases, V lost 4 bases, and 11 bases had no gene match. The CDR3 nucleotides read TGTGCCAGCAGCTCCTTGAGGACAGGGTCTCTCGAGCAGTACTTC. This encodes CASSSLRTGSLEQYF. Using reference TRBV7-9 and TRBJ2-7 for the parts outside the CDR3, the full variable domain is DTGVSQNPRHKITKRGQNVTFRCDPISEHNRLYWYRQTLGQGPEFLTYFQNEAQLEKSRLLSDRFSAERPKGSFSTLEIQRTEQGDSAMYLCASSSLRTGSLEQYFGPGTRLTVT.

This CDR3 reads CSVTGLLSGNTIYF. The CDR3, as DNA: TGCAGCGTGACAGGGTTACTTTCTGGAAACACCATATATTTT. This chain uses TRBV29-1 with TRBJ1-3; 7 positions agree with TRBD1. The CDR3 length is 14 residues. CDR1 SQVTM and CDR2 ANQGSEA come from the germline V gene. V shed 6 bases and J 1 base; nucleotides not matched to a gene: 6.